Each of the 10 T cell receptor beta chains below was sequenced from the same sample in a study of T cell repertoires in cytomegalovirus infection. Each CDR3 protein gets one entry after TCRdb re-called the reads with MiXCR. The table lists some 680,000 distinct CDR3 sequences, 35% to 45% of them singletons. The sample consisted of PBMCs. The receptors derive from a human donor in good health (CMV status not recorded). Some clones in this sample may be carry-over from other donors' samples.

This rearrangement joins TRBV29-1 to TRBJ2-6; D is ambiguous. The V end was cut by 6 bases, the J end by 1 base, with 10 bases between. Germline assignment: CDR1 SQVTM and CDR2 ANQGSEA. This CDR3 contains 14 residues. The CDR3: CSVRGRSGANVLTF. For the CDR3, the DNA is TGCAGCGTACGAGGTAGATCTGGGGCCAACGTCCTGACTTTC.

This clonotype was recorded a few times. V usage is TRBV28 and J usage is TRBJ2-7; 8 bases agree with TRBD1. With 6 bases clipped from V and 2 bases from J, the junction kept 6 bases outside the gene matches. Germline CDR1 and CDR2: MDHEN and SYDVKM. The CDR3 spans 14 residues. CDR3 DNA: TGTGCCAGCAGGGGGACAGGAGCTACCTACGAGCAGTACTTC. Translation: CASRGTGATYEQYF.

The J gene is TRBJ1-5, the V gene TRBV7-2; no definite D call. The CDR3 runs to 16 residues. Germline lookup yields CDR1 SGHTA and CDR2 FQGNSA. Trimming pared 2 bases from V and 6 bases from J, leaving 17 bases between. The chain's CDR3 is CASSLPTSRPGQPQHF. The DNA of the CDR3 is TGTGCCAGCAGCTTACCGACTTCTCGCCCTGGTCAGCCCCAGCATTTT.

The rearrangement links TRBV28 to TRBJ2-7; 8 bases are a match to TRBD1. The V gene's germline CDR1 is MDHEN and CDR2 SYDVKM. The V segment lost 6 bases and the J segment 0 bases; nucleotides outside the gene matches: 4. This CDR3 contains 14 residues. CDR3 nucleotide sequence: TGTGCCAGCAGGGGACAGGATAGCTCCTACGAGCAGTACTTC. It encodes CASRGQDSSYEQYF. Full variable domain (outside the CDR3, taken from reference TRBV28 and TRBJ2-7): DVKVTQSSRYLVKRTGEKVFLECVQDMDHENMFWYRQDPGLGLRLIYFSYDVKMKEKGDIPEGYSVSREKKERFSLILESASTNQTSMYLCASRGQDSSYEQYFGPGTRLTVT.

The chain carries TRBV28 and TRBJ2-3; D is possibly TRBD1 (6 bases). This CDR3 is built from 15 residues. V was shortened by 3 bases and J by 4 bases, with 14 bases between the two germline ends. Germline lookup yields CDR1 MDHEN and CDR2 SYDVKM. Here the CDR3 DNA reads TGTGCCAGCAGTTTGATGGCACAGGGTGCAGATACGCAGTATTTT. Protein sequence: CASSLMAQGADTQYF.

Only a few counts were recorded for this clonotype. This chain links TRBV6-1 with TRBJ2-3; 11 bases are shared with TRBD2. Per germline, CDR1 MNHNS and CDR2 SASEGT. The V gene end was trimmed by 2 bases and the J gene end by 2 bases; junction bases not matched to a gene: 6. The CDR3 has 17 amino acids. CDR3 DNA: TGTGCCAGCAGTGAATGGGAGACTAGCGGGGCCACAGATACGCAGTATTTT. Translated, it gives CASSEWETSGATDTQYF.

There are a few counts of this clonotype. V and J are TRBV12-3 or TRBV12-4 and TRBJ1-2, with a weak D call TRBD1 (6 bases). V was cut by 4 bases and J by 1 base, with 13 bases left in between. The CDR3 consists of 15 residues. CDR3 DNA: TGTGCCAGCAGTTCAGCCGACAGGCTTAACTATGGCTACACCTTC. Translated, it gives CASSSADRLNYGYTF.

The chain couples TRBV27 to TRBJ1-5, with D possibly matching TRBD1 (5 bases). V was clipped by 3 bases and J by 0 bases, with 15 bases between them. Germline V gene sequence: CDR1 MNHEY, CDR2 SMNVEV (reference sequence). The CDR3 is 17 residues long. The CDR3 sequence: CASSFPERGLSNQPQHF. The CDR3 nucleotides read TGTGCCAGCAGTTTCCCTGAAAGGGGACTTAGCAATCAGCCCCAGCATTTT.

The chain carries TRBV6-1 and TRBJ2-2; 7 bases agree with TRBD2. CDR1 MNHNS and CDR2 SASEGT come from the germline V gene. There are 13 residues in the CDR3. J gave up 1 base and V 8 bases, and 1 base lay outside the gene matches. CDR3 loop: CASVAGNTGELFF. The CDR3 DNA is TGTGCCAGCGTAGCGGGGAACACCGGGGAGCTGTTTTTT.

This clonotype was detected only a few times. V gene TRBV4-1 combines with J gene TRBJ1-1; D is possibly TRBD1 (6 bases). Germline loops: CDR1 MGHRA, CDR2 YSYEKL. CDR3 size: 17 residues. Trimming removed 4 bases from V and 1 base from J, with 19 bases in between. The CDR3 DNA reads as TGCGCCAGCAGCCTAAACCTTTGGACAGCATCGAACACTGAAGCTTTCTTT. Residues: CASSLNLWTASNTEAFF.